The rows below give T cell receptor beta chains drawn from one sample of a study of blood T cell repertoires in COVID-19. Assay: immunoSEQ multiplex PCR; the TCRdb copy retains only in-frame clones and omits some. The data hold about 220,000 clones, with over 75% observed a single time. Sequencing was carried out using peripheral blood. These receptors were obtained from a human donor in a cohort sampled during active COVID-19. The CDR3 runs from the conserved cysteine through the conserved F or W. D genes are given only for firm matches. Size is stated for part of the rows, as once, few or many counts, or as a class when the clone is expanded.

size,D,J,V,CDR3,DNA
.,.,TRBJ2-1,TRBV18,CASSLTSRDYNEQFF,TGTGCCAGCTCACTCACATCCCGGGACTACAATGAGCAGTTCTTC
.,.,TRBJ2-2,TRBV6-4,CAGCSLATWNTGELFF,TGTGCCGGCTGCAGCCTAGCGACATGGAACACCGGGGAGCTGTTTTTT
.,.,TRBJ2-1,TRBV7-7,CASSLKEAAYNEQFF,TGTGCTAGCAGCTTGAAGGAGGCCGCCTACAATGAGCAGTTCTTC
.,.,TRBJ1-1,TRBV3-1/TRBV3-2,CASSQGGGSTEAFF,TGTGCCAGCAGCCAGGGAGGCGGGAGCACTGAAGCTTTCTTT
.,TRBD1,TRBJ1-6,TRBV27,CASSFTGQGPSPLHF,TGTGCCAGCAGTTTTACGGGACAGGGTCCTTCACCCCTCCACTTT
.,.,TRBJ2-3,TRBV29-1,CSVDSDLVLDTQYF,TGCAGCGTTGATTCGGACTTAGTTTTAGATACGCAGTATTTT
.,TRBD1,TRBJ2-3,TRBV6-2/TRBV6-3,CASSPTGGGMQYF,TGTGCCAGCAGTCCAACAGGGGGTGGAATGCAGTATTTT
.,TRBD1,TRBJ1-1,TRBV19,CATGQGATEAFF,TGTGCCACTGGACAGGGGGCCACTGAAGCTTTCTTT
.,TRBD2,TRBJ2-7,TRBV7-2,CASSLASAGGPYEQYF,TGTGCCAGCAGCTTAGCTTCGGCGGGGGGTCCCTACGAGCAGTACTTC
.,.,TRBJ1-5,TRBV4-1,CASSQDRSDQPQHF,TGCGCCAGCAGCCAAGATCGGAGTGATCAGCCCCAGCATTTT
.,.,TRBJ1-3,TRBV13,CASRREAMGPGNTIYF,TGTGCCAGCAGGCGGGAAGCCATGGGACCTGGAAACACCATATATTTT
.,.,TRBJ2-7,TRBV6-1,CASSDGGTSYEQYF,TGTGCCAGCAGTGATGGCGGGACCTCCTACGAGCAGTACTTC
.,TRBD2,TRBJ2-7,TRBV28,CASSPGGSGFYSYEQYF,TGTGCCAGCAGTCCCGGTGGTAGCGGGTTTTATTCCTACGAGCAGTACTTC
.,.,TRBJ1-1,TRBV4-3,CASSLLGVGPAAEAFF,TGCGCCAGCAGCCTCCTCGGGGTAGGTCCAGCCGCTGAAGCTTTCTTT
.,TRBD1,TRBJ2-2,TRBV18,CASSPWDRINTGELFF,TGTGCCAGCTCACCGTGGGACAGGATAAACACCGGGGAGCTGTTTTTT
once,.,TRBJ1-6,TRBV18,CASSPDSNYNSPLHF,TGTGCCAGCTCACCAGACAGCAACTATAATTCACCCCTCCACTTT
.,TRBD1,TRBJ1-4,TRBV6-6,CASRRTGVLNEKLFF,TGTGCCAGCAGGAGAACAGGGGTCCTTAATGAAAAACTGTTTTTT
.,.,TRBJ1-5,TRBV5-8,CASSFWGDGSNQPQHF,TGTGCCAGCAGCTTTTGGGGGGACGGAAGCAATCAGCCCCAGCATTTT
.,.,TRBJ2-7,TRBV5-1,CASSSMEGNGEQYF,TGCGCCAGCAGCTCAATGGAGGGGAATGGCGAGCAGTACTTC
.,TRBD1,TRBJ2-7,TRBV5-4,CASSLAGQGYEQYF,TGTGCCAGCAGCTTGGCGGGACAGGGGTACGAGCAGTACTTC
.,.,TRBJ2-5,TRBV6-2/TRBV6-3,CASSPAGTRQETQYF,TGTGCCAGCAGCCCCGCGGGGACCCGACAAGAGACCCAGTACTTC
many,.,TRBJ2-7,TRBV2,CASSGQGYEQYF,TGTGCCAGCAGTGGGCAGGGATACGAGCAGTACTTC
few,.,TRBJ1-1,TRBV9,CASSKDTWNTEAFF,TGTGCCAGCAGCAAGGACACTTGGAACACTGAAGCTTTCTTT
.,.,TRBJ1-6,TRBV18,CASSPREDNSPLHF,TGTGCCAGCTCACCGCGAGAAGATAATTCACCCCTCCACTTT
.,.,TRBJ2-5,TRBV28,CASSLSQGAETQYF,TGTGCCAGCAGTTTATCACAGGGCGCGGAGACCCAGTACTTC
.,.,TRBJ2-7,TRBV18,CASSPPGGGQASYEQYF,TGTGCCAGCTCACCACCGGGGGGTGGACAGGCGTCCTACGAGCAGTACTTC
.,TRBD2,TRBJ2-1,TRBV28,CASRPSLAGNYNEQFF,TGTGCCAGCAGACCGTCACTAGCGGGGAACTACAATGAGCAGTTCTTC
few,.,TRBJ2-6,TRBV7-2,CASSHPPGAGANVLTF,TGTGCCAGCAGCCACCCCCCAGGGGCTGGGGCCAACGTCCTGACTTTC
.,TRBD2,TRBJ2-2,TRBV3-1/TRBV3-2,CASSQVRSGLAGGTGELFF,TGTGCCAGCAGCCAAGTAAGATCGGGACTAGCGGGGGGAACCGGGGAGCTGTTTTTT
.,.,TRBJ1-5,TRBV14,CASSPESYSNQPQHF,TGTGCCAGCAGCCCTGAGTCCTATAGCAATCAGCCCCAGCATTTT
.,TRBD2,TRBJ2-3,TRBV5-6,CASSPLAGGRTDTQYF,TGTGCCAGCAGCCCCTTAGCGGGGGGACGCACAGATACGCAGTATTTT
.,TRBD1,TRBJ1-5,TRBV6-2/TRBV6-3,CASSYRRDSGRSQHF,TGTGCCAGCAGTTACCGCCGGGACAGCGGTAGATCCCAGCATTTT
.,TRBD2,TRBJ2-7,TRBV4-2,CASSQDSGTTSYEQYF,TGTGCCAGCAGCCAAGATTCGGGGACTACTTCCTACGAGCAGTACTTC
.,.,TRBJ1-2,TRBV27,CASSSPETLFGGYTF,TGTGCCAGCAGCTCCCCCGAAACCCTCTTCGGGGGCTACACCTTC
.,TRBD1,TRBJ1-1,TRBV19,CASSTRTGGVNTEAFF,TGTGCCAGTAGTACCCGGACAGGGGGAGTCAACACTGAAGCTTTCTTT
.,TRBD1,TRBJ2-7,TRBV5-1,CASSQPGQAYEQYF,TGCGCCAGCAGCCAGCCGGGACAGGCCTACGAGCAGTACTTC
.,.,TRBJ1-4,TRBV15,CATSRDRDAGRTNEKLFF,TGTGCCACCAGCAGAGATCGTGATGCAGGGCGTACTAATGAAAAACTGTTTTTT
.,.,TRBJ1-5,TRBV6-5,CASRPGFYSNQPQHF,TGTGCCAGCCGTCCGGGGTTTTATAGCAATCAGCCCCAGCATTTT
.,TRBD1,TRBJ1-5,TRBV6-6,CASSTGQVAPQHF,TGTGCCAGCAGTACCGGACAGGTAGCGCCCCAGCATTTT
.,TRBD1,TRBJ2-1,TRBV5-1,CASSPTGGPFNEQFF,TGCGCCAGCAGCCCAACAGGGGGGCCGTTCAATGAGCAGTTCTTC
.,TRBD2,TRBJ2-5,TRBV7-2,CASSSRTSGTETQYF,TGTGCCAGCAGCTCCCGGACTAGCGGGACGGAGACCCAGTACTTC
.,TRBD1,TRBJ2-1,TRBV5-1,CASSLELGTGVEQFF,TGCGCCAGCAGCTTGGAGCTCGGGACAGGGGTCGAGCAGTTCTTC
few,.,TRBJ2-1,TRBV19,CASNLQTGNEQFF,TGTGCCAGTAACCTGCAGACAGGCAATGAGCAGTTCTTC
.,.,TRBJ1-2,TRBV29-1,CSVSRTDYGYTF,TGCAGCGTCTCCCGGACAGATTATGGCTACACCTTC
.,TRBD2,TRBJ2-7,TRBV3-1/TRBV3-2,CASSRTGTSYEQYF,TGTGCCAGCAGCCGTACCGGGACTAGCTACGAGCAGTACTTC
.,.,TRBJ1-5,TRBV19,CASATGFNQPQHF,TGTGCCAGTGCGACGGGGTTTAATCAGCCCCAGCATTTT